This TCR beta chain was documented in a study of PD-1 blockade in mismatch repair-deficient tumors. Turning to the study itself: Enrolled about 2012-2016, patients had progressing, pretreated mismatch repair-deficient cancers of 12 to 13 types.

V dropped 2 bases and J dropped 2 bases, with 12 bases sitting between them. This CDR3 is 15 amino acids long. From germline, CDR1 is MGHRA and CDR2 YSYEKL. Clones were sequenced by immunoSEQ multiplex PCR, and TCRdb holds only the in-frame ones, with some missing. The repertoire holds roughly 130,000 clones, 88% seen once, with over 9.5% in the top ten. The chain uses TRBV4-1 and TRBJ2-5, with unresolved D. Sequenced material: peripheral blood, taken just under 74 weeks after starting pembrolizumab. The TCR comes from an adult with mismatch repair-deficient cancer. For the CDR3, the DNA is TGCGCCAGCAGCCAACCCTCCGACACGCAAGAGACCCAGTACTTC. Amino acid sequence: CASSQPSDTQETQYF.